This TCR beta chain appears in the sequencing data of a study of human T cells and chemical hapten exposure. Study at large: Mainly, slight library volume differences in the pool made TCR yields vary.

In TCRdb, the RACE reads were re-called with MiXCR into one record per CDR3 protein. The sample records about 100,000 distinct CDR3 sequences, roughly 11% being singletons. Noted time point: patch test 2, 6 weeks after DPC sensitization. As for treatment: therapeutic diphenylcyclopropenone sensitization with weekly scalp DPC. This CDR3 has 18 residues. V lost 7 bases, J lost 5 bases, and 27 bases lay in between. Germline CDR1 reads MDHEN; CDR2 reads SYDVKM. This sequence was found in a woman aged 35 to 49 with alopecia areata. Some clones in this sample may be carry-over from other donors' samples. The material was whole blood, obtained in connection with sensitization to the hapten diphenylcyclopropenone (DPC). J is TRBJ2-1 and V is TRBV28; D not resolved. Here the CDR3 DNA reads TGTGCCAGCACCGAACCTGGGCGAAGCGCCCGATCGGACAATGAGCAGTTCTTC. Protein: CASTEPGRSARSDNEQFF. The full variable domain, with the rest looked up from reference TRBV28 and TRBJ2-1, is DVKVTQSSRYLVKRTGEKVFLECVQDMDHENMFWYRQDPGLGLRLIYFSYDVKMKEKGDIPEGYSVSREKKERFSLILESASTNQTSMYLCASTEPGRSARSDNEQFFGPGTRLTVL.